These 17 T cell receptor beta chains were all obtained from the same sample, sequenced in a study of T cell clones after liver transplantation. TCRdb keeps only in-frame clones here, not all; method: immunoSEQ multiplex PCR. This sample has roughly 74,000 clones; 80% occur once, and the top ten carry less than 0.65%. The source material was CD4+ T cells from blood, sampled before liver transplant. The receptors originated from a human donor who received a liver transplant.

V is TRBV25-1 and J is TRBJ2-1; D may be TRBD2 (6 bases). The germline CDR1 and CDR2 sequences are MGHDK and SYGVNS. This CDR3 contains 11 residues. The V end was cut by 1 base, the J end by 14 bases, with 9 bases between. CDR3 region: CASSESRGKFF. In nucleotides, the CDR3 is TGTGCCAGCAGTGAATCACGGGGGAAGTTCTTC.

This chain links TRBV2 with TRBJ2-5; 14 bases map to TRBD2. V was pared by 5 bases and J by 5 bases, with 7 bases of the junction left unmatched. The germline V gene has CDR1 SNHLY and CDR2 FYNNEI. The CDR3 consists of 16 residues. Here the CDR3 reads CASSSGTSGSGETQYF. The CDR3 region has the DNA TGTGCCAGCAGTTCCGGGACTAGCGGGAGCGGGGAGACCCAGTACTTC.

The chain carries TRBV5-4 and TRBJ1-2; D gene uncertain. Trimming shortened V by 4 bases and J by 2 bases, and 9 bases separated the two germline ends. Germline CDR1 reads SGHNT; CDR2 reads YYREEE (reference sequence). The CDR3 sequence is 13 residues long. CDR3 residues: CASSPSGNYGYTF. CDR3 nucleotides: TGTGCCAGCAGCCCCTCCGGGAACTATGGCTACACCTTC.

The chain is built from TRBV10-3 and TRBJ2-4; the D is unclear. Germline V lookup: CDR1 ENHRY, CDR2 SYGVKD. Trimming stripped 3 bases from V and 2 bases from J, with 5 bases between. CDR3 size: 13 residues. CDR3 coding DNA: TGTGCCATCAGTGAAGACACCAAAAACATTCAGTACTTC. Translating it yields CAISEDTKNIQYF.

The rearrangement uses TRBV19 and TRBJ2-7; 8 bases map to TRBD1. Trimming took 5 bases from V and 6 from J; bases not matched to a gene: 9. CDR1 is LNHDA and CDR2 is SQIVND in the germline V gene (reference sequence). The CDR3 totals 14 residues. The CDR3 protein is CASSAKTGVGEQYF. CDR3 bases: TGTGCCAGTAGTGCTAAGACAGGGGTGGGCGAGCAGTACTTC.

In its sample, this clone was seen once. The CDR3 reads CASRSSGRGSGELFF. The CDR3 DNA follows: TGTGCCAGCAGGTCTAGCGGGAGGGGTTCCGGGGAGCTGTTTTTT. The chain combines TRBV28 with TRBJ2-2; 12 bases align to TRBD2. The V gene's germline CDR1 is MDHEN and CDR2 SYDVKM. The CDR3 length is 15 residues. With 6 bases clipped from V and 6 bases from J, the junction kept 5 bases outside the gene matches.

This chain uses TRBV25-1 with TRBJ2-7; TRBD1 is a possible D gene (6 bases). With 5 bases removed from V and 2 bases from J, the gap between germline ends came to 13 bases. Germline lookup yields CDR1 MGHDK and CDR2 SYGVNS. CDR3 length: 14 amino acids. The CDR3 loop is CASSTRTAPYEQYF. The CDR3 nucleotides are TGTGCCAGCAGTACCCGGACAGCTCCCTACGAGCAGTACTTC.

This chain joins TRBV27 and TRBJ2-3; 16 bases map to TRBD2. Trimming cost V 6 bases and J 2 bases; bases outside gene matches: 8. This CDR3 has 18 residues. The germline V gene encodes CDR1 MNHEY and CDR2 SMNVEV (reference sequence). The CDR3 bases are TGTGCCAGCAGGGGACTAGCGGGAGGGCCTGGGGACACAGATACGCAGTATTTT. It yields the protein CASRGLAGGPGDTDTQYF.

This chain connects TRBV7-2 to TRBJ2-7; TRBD1 or TRBD2 may be the D gene (5 bases each). CDR3 length equals 13 residues. V lost 1 base and J lost 5, with 9 bases in between. Germline V gives CDR1 SGHTA, CDR2 FQGNSA. The CDR3 DNA reads as TGTGCCAGCAGCTTAGGGGGACGGGACGAGCAGTACTTC. This translates into CASSLGGRDEQYF.

The rearrangement joins TRBV6-1 to TRBJ1-5, with D possibly TRBD1 on 6 matching bases. The length of the CDR3 is 15 residues. Germline assignment: CDR1 MNHNS and CDR2 SASEGT. V gave up 7 bases and J gave up 3 bases, with 16 bases separating them. The DNA for the CDR3 is TGTGCCAGCATTTCATCAGGGGTTTCCAATCAGCCCCAGCATTTT. Protein product: CASISSGVSNQPQHF.

The chain joins TRBV28 to TRBJ1-4; the D gene is possibly TRBD1 (5 bases). The CDR3 loop spans 14 amino acids. Germline-derived CDR1 and CDR2 are MDHEN and SYDVKM. V lost 1 base and J lost 5, with 8 bases in between. This CDR3 is CASSLLSGNEKLFF. The CDR3 nucleotides are TGTGCCAGCAGTTTATTGTCAGGGAATGAAAAACTGTTTTTT.

This rearrangement joins TRBV28 to TRBJ2-2; D possibly corresponds to TRBD1 (7 bases). With 6 bases removed from V and 6 bases from J, the gap between germline ends came to 17 bases. The CDR3 loop spans 15 amino acids. The V gene's germline CDR1 is MDHEN and CDR2 SYDVKM. In nucleotides, the CDR3 is TGTGCCAGCAGGGCGGGACAGCCCGGGCCCGGGGAGCTGTTTTTT. The encoded protein is CASRAGQPGPGELFF.

The chain recombines TRBV5-1 with TRBJ2-1, with D possibly matching TRBD2 (6 bases). The V end was cut by 4 bases, the J end by 7 bases, with 9 bases between. The CDR3 consists of 12 residues. In germline, CDR1 is SGHRS, CDR2 YFSETQ. This chain's CDR3 is CASSLGGNEQFF. As DNA, the CDR3 is TGCGCCAGCAGCCTTGGAGGGAATGAGCAGTTCTTC.

This clone has only a few counts. The chain has TRBV9 and TRBJ2-2, with D perhaps matching TRBD1 or TRBD2 (5 bases each). Germline CDR1 SGDLS, CDR2 YYNGEE. This CDR3 contains 16 residues. V lost 0 bases and J lost 5, with 14 bases in between. The chain's CDR3 is CASSVEPRGETGELFF. The DNA of the CDR3 is TGTGCCAGCAGCGTAGAACCCCGAGGGGAAACCGGGGAGCTGTTTTTT.

J is TRBJ2-7 and V is TRBV18; D not certain. The CDR3 length is 14 residues. CDR1 and CDR2 (germline): KGHSH, LQKENI. Trimming took off 0 bases at V and 2 bases at J, with 8 bases between the two ends. DNA for the CDR3: TGTGCCAGCTCACCACCGACATCAACCTACGAGCAGTACTTC. This sequence encodes CASSPPTSTYEQYF.

V usage is TRBV2 and J usage is TRBJ2-5, with a weak D call TRBD1 (7 bases). With 3 bases removed from V and 5 bases from J, the gap between germline ends came to 13 bases. This CDR3 has 14 residues. Germline CDR1 and CDR2: SNHLY and FYNNEI. CDR3 sequence reads: CASSDAAGGETQYF. CDR3 nucleotide sequence: TGTGCCAGCAGTGACGCGGCAGGGGGGGAGACCCAGTACTTC.

The CDR3 sequence is CASSPTSTEAFF. The CDR3 nucleotides are TGTGCCAGCAGTCCAACCTCCACTGAAGCTTTCTTT. The chain joins TRBV28 to TRBJ1-1; D is unresolved. The V gene lost 5 bases and the J gene lost 4 bases, with 8 bases spanning the gap. The germline gives CDR1 MDHEN, CDR2 SYDVKM. The CDR3 covers 12 residues.